This TCR beta chain was observed in a study of blood T cell repertoires in COVID-19. CDR1 and CDR2 from the germline V gene are SGHTA and FQGNSA. The CDR3 totals 16 residues. The V gene end was trimmed by 5 bases and the J gene end by 2 bases; junction bases not matched to a gene: 10. The authors' processing: How many nucleated cells were present was estimated from reference gene primer amplification. The table came from immunoSEQ multiplex PCR; TCRdb's copy has only in-frame clones and leaves some out. The V and J calls and clone size come from that table; D and trimming were worked out from the DNA. The sample holds some 57,000 clones, about 85% seen once.

The TCR sequence derives from a human donor in a cohort sampled during active COVID-19. The source material was peripheral blood. The chain employs TRBV7-2 and TRBJ2-5; 8 bases agree with TRBD1. The CDR3 reads CASSPLIGQGQETQYF. DNA for the CDR3: TGTGCCAGCAGCCCGCTTATTGGACAGGGTCAAGAGACCCAGTACTTC.